This T cell receptor (beta chain) is drawn from a study of shared clonotypes between healthy human individuals. CDR3 length: 13 residues. Per the germline V gene, CDR1 is MDHEN and CDR2 is SYDVKM. With 6 bases removed from V and 11 bases from J, the gap between germline ends came to 16 bases. The method was immunoSEQ multiplex PCR; TCRdb's version includes in-frame clones alone and lacks a portion of them. The sample has about 680,000 clones; around two thirds are singletons. Sequenced material: memory CD4+ T cells sorted from blood. Subset of the sample: CD45RA-negative fraction. The rearrangement links TRBV28 to TRBJ1-4; D is ambiguous. The receptor was isolated from a woman in her twenties or thirties in good health. CDR3 sequence (DNA): TGTGCCAGCAGCTCCGGGTCGACGGGCAAACTGTTTTTT. Protein: CASSSGSTGKLFF.